This T cell receptor beta chain was captured in a study of response to subunit inactivated influenza vaccine. TCRdb ran MiXCR on the RT-PCR reads and lists one entry per CDR3 protein. Counted here are fewer than 700,000 distinct CDR3 sequences, 10% to 15% occurring once; the ten biggest clones make up about an eighth. The CDR3 runs to 15 residues. Trimming took off 4 bases at V and 0 bases at J, with 14 bases between the two ends. The germline gives CDR1 SGHKS, CDR2 YYEKEE (reference sequence). Sample: PBMCs from blood, taken about 6 weeks after vaccination. The source of this sequence is a man between 50 and 59 years old who received an inactivated influenza vaccine. The rearrangement uses TRBV5-5 and TRBJ2-7, with a weak D call TRBD2 (7 bases). The CDR3 loop is CASSQGGGNSYEQYF. The CDR3 DNA reads as TGTGCCAGCAGCCAAGGGGGAGGGAACTCCTACGAGCAGTACTTC.